The source of this T cell receptor beta chain is a study of cytomegalovirus exposure and HLA in healthy donors. Overall study findings and caveats: Fewer N-insertions (relative to the 666-donor mean) were reportedly seen in an Asian-associated ancestry cluster in a later analysis.

Note on this clone: Its antigen is unidentified.

The PCR made use of 60 Vbeta and 13 Jbeta primers. Generated by immunoSEQ multiplex PCR, the TCRdb table keeps only in-frame clones and is missing some. The repertoire table contains fewer than 200,000 clones. The CDR3 has 12 amino acids. The V gene's germline CDR1 is SEHNR and CDR2 FQNEAQ (reference sequence). Trimming cost V 3 bases and J 4 bases, with 6 bases left between them. This clonotype was sampled from a woman aged 60 to 75 in good health and CMV-seronegative. The sequencing sample was made of PBMCs. The rearrangement links TRBV7-9 to TRBJ1-1, with D unclear. CDR3 DNA sequence: TGTGCCAGCAGCTTTACCGGCACTGAAGCTTTCTTT. It specifies CASSFTGTEAFF.